This T cell receptor beta chain was sequenced for a study of blood T cells in healthy people across ages. In germline, CDR1 is SGHDN, CDR2 FVKESK. There are 13 residues in the CDR3. Trimming pared 2 bases from V and 0 bases from J, leaving 3 bases between. The study's findings and limits: It was not known whether donors were CMV positive (a possible confounder of expanded clonotype changes). Unsorted PBMC input precluded a conclusive naive versus antigen-experienced comparison.

This clonotype was seen a handful of times. Antigen: not known. It was with a sample-barcoded 5' primer and a J-beta primer mix that a second PCR of roughly 7 to 12 cycles was run. Via MiXCR, TCRdb re-called the 5' RACE reads, giving one row per CDR3 protein. The sample has about 1.4 million distinct CDR3 sequences, approximately 63% seen once; the top ten hold over 6.5%. The clonotype comes from a man aged 18 to 30 in good health. The chain joins TRBV14 to TRBJ2-3; D is unresolved. Sequencing was done on a sample of blood. CDR3 nucleotides: TGTGCCAGCAGCCAACATAGCACAGATACGCAGTATTTT. It is translated as CASSQHSTDTQYF.